The 5 T cell receptor beta chains given below trace back to one sample, sequenced in a study of T-cell memory formation after mild COVID-19. In TCRdb, the 5' RACE reads were re-called with MiXCR into one record per CDR3 protein. Altogether about 180,000 distinct CDR3 sequences are present, 16% being singletons, with the ten largest covering about 2.1%. Sequencing used PBMCs or a T cell subset sorted from them (not recorded which). The source is an adult woman who had mild COVID-19 (a few samples of this study predate the infection). Cell type and time point are not known.

The table lists this clonotype with a few counts. The V call is TRBV29-1, the J call TRBJ2-4, with D possibly TRBD2 on 6 matching bases. CDR1 and CDR2 (germline): SQVTM, ANQGSEA. The V and J ends lost 7 bases and 1 base respectively, with 17 bases between them. CDR3 size: 15 residues. The CDR3 protein is CSATLAGGAKNIQYF. CDR3 in DNA: TGCAGCGCAACACTAGCTGGTGGTGCCAAAAACATTCAGTACTTC.

This CDR3 is CSARRQEIVTEAFF. DNA for the CDR3: TGCAGTGCTAGGAGACAGGAGATTGTTACTGAAGCTTTCTTT. The chain carries TRBV20-1 and TRBJ1-1, with D perhaps matching TRBD1 (6 bases). The CDR3 has 14 amino acids. CDR1 and CDR2 (germline): DFQATT, SNEGSKA (reference sequence). Between the trimmed V and J ends, which lost 3 bases and 5 bases, there was a span of 16 bases.

This clonotype was picked up a small number of times. This rearrangement joins TRBV5-1 to TRBJ1-2; 10 bases are shared with TRBD1. This CDR3 region has 14 residues. The J segment lost 3 bases and the V segment lost 5 bases, leaving 4 bases of the junction unmatched. Per germline, CDR1 SGHRS and CDR2 YFSETQ. CDR3 DNA sequence: TGCGCCAGCAGGGCCGGGACAGGGGACTATGGCTACACCTTC. Protein product: CASRAGTGDYGYTF. Full variable domain (missing parts from reference TRBV5-1 and TRBJ1-2): KAGVTQTPRYLIKTRGQQVTLSCSPISGHRSVSWYQQTPGQGLQFLFEYFSETQRNKGNFPGRFSGRQFSNSRSEMNVSTLELGDSALYLCASRAGTGDYGYTFGSGTRLTVV.

This clonotype was observed a few times. The rearrangement joins TRBV5-1 to TRBJ2-7; TRBD1 agrees at 9 bases. Germline trimming cut 3 bases from V and 2 bases from J; bases unmatched to any gene: 3. CDR3 length: 14 residues. Germline-derived CDR1 and CDR2 are SGHRS and YFSETQ. CDR3 region: CASSWGQGAYEQYF. The CDR3, as DNA: TGCGCCAGCAGCTGGGGACAGGGCGCCTACGAGCAGTACTTC. The full variable domain, rest sourced from reference TRBV5-1 and TRBJ2-7, is KAGVTQTPRYLIKTRGQQVTLSCSPISGHRSVSWYQQTPGQGLQFLFEYFSETQRNKGNFPGRFSGRQFSNSRSEMNVSTLELGDSALYLCASSWGQGAYEQYFGPGTRLTVT.

This clonotype was seen repeatedly, ten times or more. This sequence joins TRBV5-1 and TRBJ2-1; D gene ambiguous. The CDR3 runs 14 residues. Trimming stripped 0 bases from V and 4 bases from J, with 8 bases between. CDR1 and CDR2 from the germline V gene are SGHRS and YFSETQ. The CDR3 is CASSLAGSYNEQFF. The CDR3 DNA sequence: TGCGCCAGCAGCTTGGCCGGCTCTTACAATGAGCAGTTCTTC.